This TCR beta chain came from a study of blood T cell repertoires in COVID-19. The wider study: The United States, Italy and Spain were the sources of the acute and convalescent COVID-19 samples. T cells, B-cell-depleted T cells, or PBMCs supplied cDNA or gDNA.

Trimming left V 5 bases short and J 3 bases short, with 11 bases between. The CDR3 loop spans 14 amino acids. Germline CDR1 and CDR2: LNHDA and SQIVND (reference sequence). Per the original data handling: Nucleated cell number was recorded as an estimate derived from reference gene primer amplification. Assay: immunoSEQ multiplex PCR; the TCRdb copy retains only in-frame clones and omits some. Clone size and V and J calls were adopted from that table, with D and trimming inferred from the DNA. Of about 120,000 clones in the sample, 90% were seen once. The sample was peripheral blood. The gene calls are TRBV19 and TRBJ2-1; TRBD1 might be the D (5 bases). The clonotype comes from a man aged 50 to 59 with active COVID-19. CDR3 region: CASSPQGFYNEQFF. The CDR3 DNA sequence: TGTGCCAGTAGTCCCCAGGGCTTCTACAATGAGCAGTTCTTC.